This TCR beta chain is from a study of shared clonotypes between healthy human individuals. Study at large: With ages of 18 to 49, the donors were two women and a few men.

TCRdb keeps only in-frame clones here, not all; method: immunoSEQ multiplex PCR. The sample holds about 1 million clones, 75% to 80% seen once. About this clone itself: What it recognizes is unknown. The sample has other DNA sequences that encode this CDR3 too.

Study-wide findings and caveats: Naive subsets tended to show greater estimated richness than memory subsets. For sorted subsets, rarefaction showed incomplete sequencing despite large depth.

Germline lookup yields CDR1 LGHNA and CDR2 YSLEER. The CDR3 is 16 amino acids. V was pared by 2 bases and J by 1 base, with 14 bases between. This receptor was obtained from a man aged 18-30 years in good health. Some clones in this sample may be carry-over from other donors' samples. The genes are TRBV4-3 and TRBJ2-5; D is tentatively TRBD1 or TRBD2 (7 bases each). The sample consisted of memory CD4+ T cells from PBMCs. The sample's subset: CD45RA-negative fraction. The CDR3 region is CASSQRQGGGQETQYF. In DNA form, the CDR3 reads TGCGCCAGCAGCCAAAGACAGGGAGGGGGCCAAGAGACCCAGTACTTC.